This T cell receptor beta chain was found in a study of technical replicates of blood from several donors. The data were produced by immunoSEQ multiplex PCR, yet TCRdb's version contains in-frame clones alone and is incomplete. The sample has some 13,000 clones, about 95% seen once. The CDR3 is 15 residues long. Trimming took 3 bases from V and 1 from J, leaving 12 bases between them. Germline CDR1 and CDR2: MDHEN and SYDVKM. Sequencing was performed on PBMCs. The receptor comes from a human donor in good health. This chain uses TRBV28 with TRBJ1-1, with D tentatively TRBD1 (6 bases). The CDR3 DNA follows: TGTGCCAGCAGTTTGGGGGGGGCCGGGAACACTGAAGCTTTCTTT. It yields the protein CASSLGGAGNTEAFF.